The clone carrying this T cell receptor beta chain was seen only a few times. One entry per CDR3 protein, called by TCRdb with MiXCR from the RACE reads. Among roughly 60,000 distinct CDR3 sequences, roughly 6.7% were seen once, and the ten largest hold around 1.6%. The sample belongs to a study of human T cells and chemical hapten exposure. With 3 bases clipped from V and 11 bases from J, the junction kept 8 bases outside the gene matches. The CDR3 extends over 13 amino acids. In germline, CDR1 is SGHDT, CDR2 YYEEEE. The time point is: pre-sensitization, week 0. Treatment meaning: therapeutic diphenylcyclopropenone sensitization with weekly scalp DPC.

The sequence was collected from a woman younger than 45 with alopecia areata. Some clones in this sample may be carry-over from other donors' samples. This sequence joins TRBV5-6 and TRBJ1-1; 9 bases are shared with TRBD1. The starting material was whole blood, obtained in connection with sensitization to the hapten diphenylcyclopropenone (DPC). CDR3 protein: CASSSRDRAYAFF. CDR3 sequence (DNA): TGTGCCAGCAGCTCCCGGGACAGGGCGTATGCTTTCTTT.